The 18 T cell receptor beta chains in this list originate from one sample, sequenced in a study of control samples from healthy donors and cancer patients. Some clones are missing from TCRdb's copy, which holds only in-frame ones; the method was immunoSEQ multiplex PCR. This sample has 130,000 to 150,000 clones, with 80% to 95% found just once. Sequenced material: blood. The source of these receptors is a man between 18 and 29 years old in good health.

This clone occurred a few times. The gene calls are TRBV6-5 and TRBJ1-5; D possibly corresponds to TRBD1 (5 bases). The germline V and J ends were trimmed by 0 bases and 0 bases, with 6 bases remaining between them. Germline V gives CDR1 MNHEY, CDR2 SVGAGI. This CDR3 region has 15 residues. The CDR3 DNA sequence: TGTGCCAGCAGTTACTCCGGGGCTAGCAATCAGCCCCAGCATTTT. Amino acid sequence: CASSYSGASNQPQHF.

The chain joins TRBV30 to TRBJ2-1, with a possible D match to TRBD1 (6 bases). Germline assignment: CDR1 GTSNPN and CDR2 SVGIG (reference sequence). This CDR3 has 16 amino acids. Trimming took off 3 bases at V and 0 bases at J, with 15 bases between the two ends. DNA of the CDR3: TGTGCCTGGAGGGGGGCCACTAGGAGCTCCTACAATGAGCAGTTCTTC. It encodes CAWRGATRSSYNEQFF.

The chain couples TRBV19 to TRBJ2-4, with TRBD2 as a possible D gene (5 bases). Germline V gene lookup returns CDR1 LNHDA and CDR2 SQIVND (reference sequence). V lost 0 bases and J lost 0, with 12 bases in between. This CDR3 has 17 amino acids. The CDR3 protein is CASSIDRETLAKNIQYF. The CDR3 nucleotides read TGTGCCAGTAGTATAGATCGGGAAACCCTAGCCAAAAACATTCAGTACTTC.

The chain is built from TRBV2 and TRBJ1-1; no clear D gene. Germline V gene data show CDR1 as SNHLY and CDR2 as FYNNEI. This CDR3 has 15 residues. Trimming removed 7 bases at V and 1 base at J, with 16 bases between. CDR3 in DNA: TGTGCCAGCACCCGAAATAAAATAACGAACACTGAAGCTTTCTTT. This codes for CASTRNKITNTEAFF.

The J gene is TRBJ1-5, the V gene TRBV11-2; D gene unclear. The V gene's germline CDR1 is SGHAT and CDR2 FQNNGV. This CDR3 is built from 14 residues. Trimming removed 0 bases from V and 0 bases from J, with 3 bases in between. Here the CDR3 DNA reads TGTGCCAGCAGCTTAGAATATAGCAATCAGCCCCAGCATTTT. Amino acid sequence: CASSLEYSNQPQHF.

In DNA form, the CDR3 reads TGTGCCAGCAGCCAAGATCTGGCAAGCGGGCAAGAGACCCAGTACTTC. Its protein product is CASSQDLASGQETQYF. The V gene is TRBV3-1 (or the pseudogene TRBV3-2), the J gene TRBJ2-5; a possible D gene is TRBD2 (6 bases). Between the trimmed V and J ends, which lost 0 bases and 2 bases, there was a span of 13 bases. Germline CDR1 and CDR2: LGHDT and YNNKEL (reference sequence). The CDR3 extends over 16 amino acids.

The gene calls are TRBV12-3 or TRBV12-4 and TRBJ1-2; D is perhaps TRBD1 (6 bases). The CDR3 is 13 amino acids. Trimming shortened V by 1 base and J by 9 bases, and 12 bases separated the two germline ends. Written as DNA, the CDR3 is TGTGCCAGCAGTTTAGACAGGGCCACAAGCTACACCTTC. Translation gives CASSLDRATSYTF.

DNA of the CDR3: TGTGCCAGCAGCCTAACTCTGGGGGACCGAGATGGCTACACCTTC. Translating it yields CASSLTLGDRDGYTF. The rearrangement joins TRBV7-9 to TRBJ1-2, with TRBD1 as a possible D gene (5 bases). CDR1 and CDR2 (germline): SEHNR, FQNEAQ (reference sequence). V lost 5 bases, J lost 6 bases, and 19 bases lay in between. The CDR3 runs to 15 residues.

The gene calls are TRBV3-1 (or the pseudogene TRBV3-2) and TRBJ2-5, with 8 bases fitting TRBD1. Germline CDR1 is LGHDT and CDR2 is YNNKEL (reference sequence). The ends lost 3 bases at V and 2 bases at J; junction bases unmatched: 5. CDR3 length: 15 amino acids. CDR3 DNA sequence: TGTGCCAGCAGCCAGGATTACAGGGGGCAAGAGACCCAGTACTTC. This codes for CASSQDYRGQETQYF.

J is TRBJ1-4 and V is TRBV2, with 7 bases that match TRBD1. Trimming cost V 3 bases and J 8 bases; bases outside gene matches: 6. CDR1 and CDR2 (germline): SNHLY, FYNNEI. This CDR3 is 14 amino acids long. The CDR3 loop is CASSDGRGWEKLFF. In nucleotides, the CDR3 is TGTGCCAGCAGTGACGGCAGGGGGTGGGAAAAACTGTTTTTT.

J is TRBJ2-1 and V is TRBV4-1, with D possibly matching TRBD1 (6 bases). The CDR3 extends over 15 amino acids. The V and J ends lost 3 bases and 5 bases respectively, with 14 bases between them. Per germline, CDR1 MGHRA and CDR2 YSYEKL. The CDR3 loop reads CASSHTGTSNNEQFF. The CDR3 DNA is TGCGCCAGCAGCCACACCGGGACATCCAACAATGAGCAGTTCTTC.

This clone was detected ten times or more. The CDR3 DNA follows: TGTGCCAGCAGTTTCGGGATTCGGGACACTGAAGCTTTCTTT. Its translation: CASSFGIRDTEAFF. The rearrangement joins TRBV28 to TRBJ1-1; D is uncertain. The V end lost 3 bases, the J end lost 3 bases, and 11 bases lay between the germline ends. The CDR3 loop spans 14 amino acids. Germline lookup yields CDR1 MDHEN and CDR2 SYDVKM.

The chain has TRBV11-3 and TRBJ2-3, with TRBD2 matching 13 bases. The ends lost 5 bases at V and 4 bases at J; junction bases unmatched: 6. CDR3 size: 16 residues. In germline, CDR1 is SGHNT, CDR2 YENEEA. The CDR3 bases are TGTGCCAGCAGCCCCGGACTAGCGGGAGCCGCAGATACGCAGTATTTT. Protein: CASSPGLAGAADTQYF.

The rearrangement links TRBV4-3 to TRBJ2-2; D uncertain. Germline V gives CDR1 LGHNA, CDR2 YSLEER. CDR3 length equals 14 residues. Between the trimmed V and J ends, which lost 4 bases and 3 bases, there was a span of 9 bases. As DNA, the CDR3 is TGCGCCAGCAGCCCTGGCAGGCACACCGGGGAGCTGTTTTTT. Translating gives CASSPGRHTGELFF.

The CDR3 nucleotides read TGTGCCAGCAGCCAAGTAACAGGTGATGGCTACACCTTC. Protein product: CASSQVTGDGYTF. The gene calls are TRBV3-1 (or the pseudogene TRBV3-2) and TRBJ1-2; TRBD1 is a possible D gene (5 bases). The CDR3 contains 13 residues. Germline CDR1 LGHDT, CDR2 YNNKEL (reference sequence). V gave up 1 base and J gave up 6 bases, with 9 bases separating them.

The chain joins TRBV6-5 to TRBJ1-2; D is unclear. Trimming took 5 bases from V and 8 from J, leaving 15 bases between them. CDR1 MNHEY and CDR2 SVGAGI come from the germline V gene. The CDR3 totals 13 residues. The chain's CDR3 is CASSRHAAGGYTF. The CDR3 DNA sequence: TGTGCCAGCAGTCGTCACGCCGCGGGAGGCTACACCTTC.

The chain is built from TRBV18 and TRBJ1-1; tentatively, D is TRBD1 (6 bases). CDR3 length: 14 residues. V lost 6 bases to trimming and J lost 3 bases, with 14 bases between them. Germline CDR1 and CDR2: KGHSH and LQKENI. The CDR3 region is CASSLDRRDTEAFF. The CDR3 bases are TGTGCCAGCTCGCTTGACAGGAGGGACACTGAAGCTTTCTTT.

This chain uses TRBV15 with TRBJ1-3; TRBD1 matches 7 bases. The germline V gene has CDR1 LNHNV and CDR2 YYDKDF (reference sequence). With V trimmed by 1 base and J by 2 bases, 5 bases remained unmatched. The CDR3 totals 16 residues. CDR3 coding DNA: TGTGCCACCAGCAGAGGTGGAGGGGGCGCTGGAAACACCATATATTTT. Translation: CATSRGGGGAGNTIYF.